A selection of T cell receptor beta chains follows, all from one sample in a study of T-cell memory formation after mild COVID-19. MiXCR, run by TCRdb on the 5' RACE reads, gives a single entry per CDR3 protein. This sample carries under 300,000 distinct CDR3 sequences, around 15% of them seen once, and the ten largest clones take 3.5%. Sequencing was done on a sample of PBMCs or a T cell subset sorted from them (not recorded which). The receptor set was obtained from a man aged 18 to 30 who had mild COVID-19 (a few samples of this study predate the infection). Cell type and time point are not known. Both conserved end residues are part of each CDR3. A D gene is named only where the DNA matches it firmly. Some rows mark clone size as missing; the rest say once, few, many or name a class of expanded clone.

>-|TRBJ1-1|TRBV18|many
CASSPRNLNTEAFF
TGTGCCAGCTCACCAAGGAATTTGAACACTGAAGCTTTCTTT
>TRBD1|TRBJ2-3|TRBV4-1|few
CASSHLVGGEDTQYF
TGCGCCAGCAGCCATTTGGTAGGGGGCGAAGATACGCAGTATTTT
>-|TRBJ2-5|TRBV6-2/TRBV6-3|-
CASSYSKVRGETQYF
TGTGCCAGCAGTTACTCGAAGGTCCGGGGAGAGACCCAGTACTTC
>-|TRBJ2-1|TRBV6-2/TRBV6-3|few
CASSDGGTDNEQFF
TGTGCCAGCAGTGACGGGGGGACAGACAATGAGCAGTTCTTC
>-|TRBJ2-1|TRBV20-1|few
CSAAGHNEQFF
TGCAGTGCAGCAGGCCACAATGAGCAGTTCTTC
>TRBD1|TRBJ1-6|TRBV20-1|few
CSARDRGTGALGSPLHF
TGCAGTGCTAGAGATCGCGGGACAGGGGCCTTAGGTTCACCCCTCCACTTT
>-|TRBJ2-7|TRBV7-2|-
CASSLGGYSYEQYF
TGTGCCAGCAGCTTAGGAGGGTACTCCTACGAGCAGTACTTC
>-|TRBJ1-4|TRBV3-1|-
CASSPRVGADAKLFF
TGTGCCAGCAGCCCGCGGGTAGGGGCCGACGCAAAACTGTTTTTT
>-|TRBJ2-2|TRBV3-1|-
CASSGLAGTGELFF
TGTGCCAGCAGCGGTCTGGCAGGCACCGGGGAGCTGTTTTTT
>-|TRBJ1-6|TRBV19|-
CASRTLGRDSPLHF
TGTGCCAGTAGGACTTTAGGCCGAGATTCACCCCTCCACTTT
>-|TRBJ1-4|TRBV6-5|-
CASSNAGHGEKLFF
TGTGCCAGCAGTAATGCGGGGCACGGTGAAAAACTGTTTTTT
>-|TRBJ1-1|TRBV20-1|-
CSAPTGGLVNTEAFF
TGCAGTGCACCTACCGGGGGACTGGTGAACACTGAAGCTTTCTTT
>-|TRBJ1-2|TRBV4-2|many
CASSPTGGVGGYTF
TGTGCCAGCAGCCCCACCGGGGGCGTCGGGGGCTACACCTTC
>-|TRBJ1-2|TRBV30|few
CAWSGTDNYGYTF
TGTGCCTGGAGTGGGACGGACAACTATGGCTACACCTTC
>TRBD2|TRBJ2-1|TRBV7-2|-
CASSLFPLAGDEQFF
TGTGCCAGCAGCTTATTCCCACTAGCGGGCGATGAGCAGTTCTTC
>TRBD1|TRBJ1-4|TRBV5-1|many
CASSSGTGVEKLFF
TGCGCCAGCAGCTCCGGGACAGGGGTGGAAAAACTGTTTTTT
>-|TRBJ1-3|TRBV6-5|-
CASSTRVYSGNTIYF
TGTGCCAGCAGTACCAGGGTCTACTCTGGAAACACCATATATTTT
>TRBD1|TRBJ2-5|TRBV5-1|-
CASSLGRTGEETQYF
TGCGCCAGCAGCTTGGGACGAACAGGGGAAGAGACCCAGTACTTC
>TRBD2|TRBJ2-3|TRBV5-4|-
CASSLAGTRIDTQYF
TGTGCCAGCAGCTTGGCCGGGACTAGGATAGATACGCAGTATTTT
>-|TRBJ2-3|TRBV5-1|-
CASSLARPAGSTDTQYF
TGCGCCAGCAGCTTGGCGCGTCCGGCAGGGAGCACAGATACGCAGTATTTT
>TRBD1|TRBJ2-4|TRBV7-2|-
CASSPEDRVGIQYF
TGTGCCAGCAGCCCCGAGGACAGGGTAGGGATTCAGTACTTC
>TRBD1|TRBJ1-1|TRBV20-1|-
CSAGRGLGTEAFF
TGCAGTGCTGGCAGGGGGCTTGGCACTGAAGCTTTCTTT
>-|TRBJ2-1|TRBV7-2|-
CASSLSVNEQFF
TGTGCCAGCAGCTTATCAGTAAATGAGCAGTTCTTC
>-|TRBJ1-4|TRBV4-3|few
CASSQARGAGEKLFF
TGCGCCAGCAGCCAGGCGCGGGGGGCAGGTGAAAAACTGTTTTTT
>TRBD2|TRBJ2-7|TRBV9|-
CASSVGGTSGSYEQYF
TGTGCCAGCAGCGTAGGAGGCACTAGCGGCTCCTACGAGCAGTACTTC
>-|TRBJ1-3|TRBV15|few
CATSRDLGPSGNTIYF
TGTGCCACCAGCAGAGATCTGGGACCCTCTGGAAACACCATATATTTT
>-|TRBJ1-1|TRBV4-1|few
CASSQREVTEAFF
TGCGCCAGCAGCCAACGGGAAGTTACTGAAGCTTTCTTT